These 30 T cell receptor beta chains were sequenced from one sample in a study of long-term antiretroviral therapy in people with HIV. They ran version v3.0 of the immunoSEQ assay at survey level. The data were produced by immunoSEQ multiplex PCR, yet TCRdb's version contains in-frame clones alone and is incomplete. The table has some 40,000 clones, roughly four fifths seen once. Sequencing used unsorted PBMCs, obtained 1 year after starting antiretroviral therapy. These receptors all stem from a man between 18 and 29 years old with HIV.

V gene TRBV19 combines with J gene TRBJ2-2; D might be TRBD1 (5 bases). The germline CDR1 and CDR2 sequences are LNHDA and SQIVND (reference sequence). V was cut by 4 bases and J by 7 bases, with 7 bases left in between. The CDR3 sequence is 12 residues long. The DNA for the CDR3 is TGTGCCAGTAGTAAGGGGTTCGGGGAGCTGTTTTTT. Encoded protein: CASSKGFGELFF.

For the CDR3, the DNA is TGTGCCAGCAGCCCTTATACGTACGCCCCCCGGGACACAAACTACGAGCAGTACTTC. It specifies CASSPYTYAPRDTNYEQYF. V usage is TRBV7-8 and J usage is TRBJ2-7; tentative D call: TRBD1 (6 bases). Trimming stripped 5 bases from V and 3 bases from J, with 29 bases between. The CDR3 has 19 amino acids. Germline CDR1 SGHVS, CDR2 FQNEAQ. Complete variable domain (other parts from reference TRBV7-8 and TRBJ2-7): GAGVSQSPRYKVAKRGQDVALRCDPISGHVSLFWYQQALGQGPEFLTYFQNEAQLDKSGLPSDRFFAERPEGSVSTLKIQRTQQEDSAVYLCASSPYTYAPRDTNYEQYFGPGTRLTVT.

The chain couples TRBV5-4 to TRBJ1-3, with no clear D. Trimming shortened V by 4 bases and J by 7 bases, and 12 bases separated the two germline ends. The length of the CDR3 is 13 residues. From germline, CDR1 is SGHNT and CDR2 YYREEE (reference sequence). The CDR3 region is CASSPRTGNTIYF. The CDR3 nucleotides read TGTGCCAGCAGCCCTAGGACGGGGAACACCATATATTTT.

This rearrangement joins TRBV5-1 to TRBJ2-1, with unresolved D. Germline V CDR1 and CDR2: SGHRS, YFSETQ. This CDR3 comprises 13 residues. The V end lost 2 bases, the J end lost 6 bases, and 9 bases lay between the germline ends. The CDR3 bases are TGCGCCAGCAGCTTCTTACCCCCCAATGAGCAGTTCTTC. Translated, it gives CASSFLPPNEQFF.

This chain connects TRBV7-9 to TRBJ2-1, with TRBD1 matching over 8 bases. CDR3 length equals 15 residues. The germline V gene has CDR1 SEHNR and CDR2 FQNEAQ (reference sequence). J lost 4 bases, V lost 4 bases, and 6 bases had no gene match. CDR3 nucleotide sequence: TGTGCCAGCAGCTCCGGACAGGGCCCTTACAATGAGCAGTTCTTC. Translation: CASSSGQGPYNEQFF.

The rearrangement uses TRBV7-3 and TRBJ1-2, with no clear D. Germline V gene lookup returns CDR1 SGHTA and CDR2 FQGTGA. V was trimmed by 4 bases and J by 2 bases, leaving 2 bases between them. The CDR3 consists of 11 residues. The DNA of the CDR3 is TGTGCCAGCAGCTCGAACTATGGCTACACCTTC. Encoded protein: CASSSNYGYTF.

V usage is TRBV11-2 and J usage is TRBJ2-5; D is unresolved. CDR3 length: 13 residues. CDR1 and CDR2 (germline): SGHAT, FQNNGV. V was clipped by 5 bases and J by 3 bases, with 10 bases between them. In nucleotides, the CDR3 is TGTGCCAGCAGCCCTAGGCAGGAAGAGACCCAGTACTTC. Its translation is CASSPRQEETQYF.

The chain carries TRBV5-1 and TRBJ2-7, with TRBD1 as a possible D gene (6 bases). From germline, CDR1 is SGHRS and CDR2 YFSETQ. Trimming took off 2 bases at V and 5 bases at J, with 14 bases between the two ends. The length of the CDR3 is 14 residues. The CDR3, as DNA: TGCGCCAGCAGCTTTGGGGGCGCGATGAACGAGCAGTACTTC. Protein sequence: CASSFGGAMNEQYF.

CDR3 region: CASSVELGGGGYTF. The CDR3, as DNA: TGTGCCAGCAGCGTAGAACTGGGCGGGGGAGGCTACACCTTC. The rearrangement joins TRBV9 to TRBJ1-2, with D possibly being TRBD1 (5 bases). V gave up 0 bases and J gave up 8 bases, with 14 bases separating them. The CDR3 contains 14 residues. The germline V gene encodes CDR1 SGDLS and CDR2 YYNGEE.

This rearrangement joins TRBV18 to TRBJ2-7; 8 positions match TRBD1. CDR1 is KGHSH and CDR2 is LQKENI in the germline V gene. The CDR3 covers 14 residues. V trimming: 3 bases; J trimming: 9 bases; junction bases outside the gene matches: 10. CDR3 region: CASSPARTGRVQYF. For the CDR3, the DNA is TGTGCCAGCTCACCCGCGAGGACAGGGCGAGTGCAGTACTTC.

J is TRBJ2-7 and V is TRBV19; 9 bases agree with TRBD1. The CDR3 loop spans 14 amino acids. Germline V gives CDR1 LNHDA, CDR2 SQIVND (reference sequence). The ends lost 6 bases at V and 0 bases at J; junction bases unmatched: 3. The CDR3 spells CASRTGGDSYEQYF. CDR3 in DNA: TGTGCCAGTAGGACAGGGGGGGACTCCTACGAGCAGTACTTC.

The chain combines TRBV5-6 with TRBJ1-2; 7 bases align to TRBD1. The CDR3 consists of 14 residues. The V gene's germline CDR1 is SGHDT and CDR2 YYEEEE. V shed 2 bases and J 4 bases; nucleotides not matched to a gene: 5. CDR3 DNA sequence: TGTGCCAGCAGCTTACCCCAGGGGGTCTATGGCTACACCTTC. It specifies CASSLPQGVYGYTF. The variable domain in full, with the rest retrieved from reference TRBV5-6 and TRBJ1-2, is DAGVTQSPTHLIKTRGQQVTLRCSPKSGHDTVSWYQQALGQGPQFIFQYYEEEERQRGNFPDRFSGHQFPNYSSELNVNALLLGDSALYLCASSLPQGVYGYTFGSGTRLTVV.

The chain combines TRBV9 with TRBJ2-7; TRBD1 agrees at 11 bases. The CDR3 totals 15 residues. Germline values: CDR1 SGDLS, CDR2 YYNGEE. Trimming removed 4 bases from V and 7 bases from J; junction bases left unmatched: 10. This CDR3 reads CASSPKGQGVGEQYF. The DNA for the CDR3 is TGTGCCAGCAGCCCCAAGGGACAGGGGGTTGGGGAGCAGTACTTC.

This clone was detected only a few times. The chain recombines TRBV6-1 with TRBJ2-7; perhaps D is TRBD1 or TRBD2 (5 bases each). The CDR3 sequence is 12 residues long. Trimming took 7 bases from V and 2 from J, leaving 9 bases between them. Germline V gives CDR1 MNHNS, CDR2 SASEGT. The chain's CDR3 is CASIGAAYEQYF. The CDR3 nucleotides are TGTGCCAGCATCGGGGCGGCCTACGAGCAGTACTTC.

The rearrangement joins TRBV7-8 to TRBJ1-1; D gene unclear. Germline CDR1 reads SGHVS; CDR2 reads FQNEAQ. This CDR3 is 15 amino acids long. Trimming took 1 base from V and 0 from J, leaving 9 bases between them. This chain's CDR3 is CASSLVGQMNTEAFF. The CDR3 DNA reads TGTGCCAGCAGCTTAGTAGGGCAGATGAACACTGAAGCTTTCTTT.

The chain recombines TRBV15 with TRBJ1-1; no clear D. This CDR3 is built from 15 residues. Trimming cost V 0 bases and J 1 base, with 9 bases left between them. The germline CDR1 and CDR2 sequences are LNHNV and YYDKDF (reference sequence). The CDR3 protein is CATSRDRTANTEAFF. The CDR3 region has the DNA TGTGCCACCAGCAGAGATCGGACGGCGAACACTGAAGCTTTCTTT.

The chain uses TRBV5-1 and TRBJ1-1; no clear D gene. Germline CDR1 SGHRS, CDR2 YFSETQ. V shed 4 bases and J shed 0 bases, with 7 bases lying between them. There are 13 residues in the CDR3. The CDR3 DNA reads TGCGCCAGCAGCCCCCCTATGAACACTGAAGCTTTCTTT. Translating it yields CASSPPMNTEAFF.

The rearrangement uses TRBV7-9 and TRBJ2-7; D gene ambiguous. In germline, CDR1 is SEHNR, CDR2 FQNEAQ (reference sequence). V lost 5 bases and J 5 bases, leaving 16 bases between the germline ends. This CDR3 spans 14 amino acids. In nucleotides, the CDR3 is TGTGCCAGCAGCCCTTCGGCCAAGGCCCACGAGCAGTACTTC. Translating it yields CASSPSAKAHEQYF.

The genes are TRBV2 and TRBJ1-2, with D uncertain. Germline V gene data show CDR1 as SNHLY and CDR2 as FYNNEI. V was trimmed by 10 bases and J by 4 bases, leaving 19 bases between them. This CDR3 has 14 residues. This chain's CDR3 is CAIRASPPRYGYTF. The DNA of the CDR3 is TGTGCCATCCGGGCCTCCCCCCCACGCTATGGCTACACCTTC.

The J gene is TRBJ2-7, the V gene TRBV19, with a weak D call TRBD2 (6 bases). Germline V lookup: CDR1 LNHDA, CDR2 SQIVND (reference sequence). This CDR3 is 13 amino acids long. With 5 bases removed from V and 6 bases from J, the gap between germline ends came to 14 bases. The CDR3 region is CASSPGVLSEQYF. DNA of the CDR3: TGTGCCAGTAGTCCGGGGGTCCTTTCCGAGCAGTACTTC.

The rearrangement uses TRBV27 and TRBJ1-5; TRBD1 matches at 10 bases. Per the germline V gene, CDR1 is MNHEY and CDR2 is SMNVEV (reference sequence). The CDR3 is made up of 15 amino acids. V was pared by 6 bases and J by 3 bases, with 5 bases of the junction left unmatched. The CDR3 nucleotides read TGTGCCAGCAGAAGCGACAGGGGGCACAATCAGCCCCAGCATTTT. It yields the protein CASRSDRGHNQPQHF.

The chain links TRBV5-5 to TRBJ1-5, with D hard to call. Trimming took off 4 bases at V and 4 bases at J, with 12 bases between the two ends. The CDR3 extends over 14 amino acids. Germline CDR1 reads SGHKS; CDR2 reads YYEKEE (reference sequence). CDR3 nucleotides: TGTGCCAGCAGCCTTACTTGGGGTAATCAGCCCCAGCATTTT. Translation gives CASSLTWGNQPQHF. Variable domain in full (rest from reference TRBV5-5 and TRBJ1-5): DAGVTQSPTHLIKTRGQQVTLRCSPISGHKSVSWYQQVLGQGPQFIFQYYEKEERGRGNFPDRFSARQFPNYSSELNVNALLLGDSALYLCASSLTWGNQPQHFGDGTRLSIL.

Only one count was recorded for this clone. This CDR3 reads CASGQQQGYTEAFF. The CDR3 coding sequence is TGTGCTAGTGGTCAGCAACAGGGATACACTGAAGCTTTCTTT. The V gene is TRBV12-5, the J gene TRBJ1-1; a weak D match, TRBD1 (6 bases). Trimming shortened V by 5 bases and J by 3 bases, and 13 bases separated the two germline ends. The germline V gene encodes CDR1 LGHNT and CDR2 FRNRAP. The CDR3 is 14 residues long. Complete variable domain (other parts from reference TRBV12-5 and TRBJ1-1): DARVTQTPRHKVTEMGQEVTMRCQPILGHNTVFWYRQTMMQGLELLAYFRNRAPLDDSGMPKDRFSAEMPDATLATLKIQPSEPRDSAVYFCASGQQQGYTEAFFGQGTRLTVV.

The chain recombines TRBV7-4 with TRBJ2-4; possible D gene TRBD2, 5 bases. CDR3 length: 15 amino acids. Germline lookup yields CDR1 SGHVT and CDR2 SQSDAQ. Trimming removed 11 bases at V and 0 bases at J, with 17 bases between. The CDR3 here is CAPKGAGVAKNIQYF. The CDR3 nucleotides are TGTGCCCCGAAGGGCGCGGGCGTAGCCAAAAACATTCAGTACTTC.

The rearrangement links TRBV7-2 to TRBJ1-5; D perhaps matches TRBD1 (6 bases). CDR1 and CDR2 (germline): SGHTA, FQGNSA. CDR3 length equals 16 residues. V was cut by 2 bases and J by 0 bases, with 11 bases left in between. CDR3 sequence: CASSLSGAYSNQPQHF. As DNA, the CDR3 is TGTGCCAGCAGCTTATCAGGGGCTTATAGCAATCAGCCCCAGCATTTT.

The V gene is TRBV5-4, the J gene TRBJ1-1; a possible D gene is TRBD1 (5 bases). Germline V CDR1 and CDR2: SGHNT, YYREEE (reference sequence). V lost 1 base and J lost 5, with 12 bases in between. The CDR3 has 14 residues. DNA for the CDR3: TGTGCCAGCAGCTTGTCAGGGAGTGAGACTGAAGCTTTCTTT. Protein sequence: CASSLSGSETEAFF.

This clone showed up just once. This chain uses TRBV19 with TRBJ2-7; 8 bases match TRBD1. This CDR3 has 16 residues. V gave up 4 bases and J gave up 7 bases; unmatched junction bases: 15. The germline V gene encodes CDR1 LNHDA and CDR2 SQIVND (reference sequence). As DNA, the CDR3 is TGTGCCAGTAGTACGGACAGGGATTTGGCTACGAGGGAGCAGTACTTC. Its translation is CASSTDRDLATREQYF. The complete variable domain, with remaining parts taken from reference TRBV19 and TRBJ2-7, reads DGGITQSPKYLFRKEGQNVTLSCEQNLNHDAMYWYRQDPGQGLRLIYYSQIVNDFQKGDIAEGYSVSREKKESFPLTVTSAQKNPTAFYLCASSTDRDLATREQYFGPGTRLTVT.

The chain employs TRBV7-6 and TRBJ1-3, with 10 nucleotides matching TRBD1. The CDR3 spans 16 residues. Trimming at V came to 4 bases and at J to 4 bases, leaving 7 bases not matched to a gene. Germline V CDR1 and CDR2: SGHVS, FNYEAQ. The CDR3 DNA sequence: TGTGCCAGCAGCTCCGCGGGACAGGGGATAGGAAACACCATATATTTT. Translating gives CASSSAGQGIGNTIYF.

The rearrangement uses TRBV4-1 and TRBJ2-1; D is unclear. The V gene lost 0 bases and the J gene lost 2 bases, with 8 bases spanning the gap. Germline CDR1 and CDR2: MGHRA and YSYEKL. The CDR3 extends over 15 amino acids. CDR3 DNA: TGCGCCAGCAGCCAAGATACGGTTGCCTACAATGAGCAGTTCTTC. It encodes CASSQDTVAYNEQFF.

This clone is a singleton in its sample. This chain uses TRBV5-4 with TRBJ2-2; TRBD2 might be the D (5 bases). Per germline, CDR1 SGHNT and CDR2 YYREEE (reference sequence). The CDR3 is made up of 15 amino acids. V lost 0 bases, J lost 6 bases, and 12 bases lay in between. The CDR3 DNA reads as TGTGCCAGCAGCTTGGACAGCCAACTAGCCGGGGAGCTGTTTTTT. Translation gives CASSLDSQLAGELFF.